A single sample is the source of the 19 T cell receptor beta chains below, sequenced in a study of blood T cell repertoires in COVID-19. Data came from immunoSEQ multiplex PCR; TCRdb stores just in-frame clones and leaves some out. The top ten clones hold 1% of a sample with some 300,000 clones, 70% to 90% of them seen once. Sequencing was carried out using PBMCs or T cells enriched from blood (not recorded which). The receptors come from a woman aged 25 to 39 who had recovered from COVID-19.

There are a few counts of this clone. The gene calls are TRBV9 and TRBJ1-1; no firm D call. V was clipped by 4 bases and J by 3 bases, with 25 bases between them. The CDR3 extends over 18 amino acids. The V gene's germline CDR1 is SGDLS and CDR2 YYNGEE. The CDR3, as DNA: TGTGCCAGCAGCCCCTTATCCCTCCCGGGAGAAGCCCACACTGAAGCTTTCTTT. Translation: CASSPLSLPGEAHTEAFF.

The chain joins TRBV5-1 to TRBJ1-1; 9 nucleotides align to TRBD1. Germline V gives CDR1 SGHRS, CDR2 YFSETQ. The CDR3 length is 14 residues. Trimming at V came to 4 bases and at J to 8 bases, leaving 9 bases not matched to a gene. CDR3 DNA: TGCGCCAGCAGCGCCGGGACAGGGAGTTTAGAAGCTTTCTTT. It codes for CASSAGTGSLEAFF.

The chain is built from TRBV29-1 and TRBJ2-7, with TRBD2 as a possible D gene (5 bases). Looked up from germline, CDR1 is SQVTM and CDR2 is ANQGSEA. Trimming shortened V by 4 bases and J by 0 bases, and 10 bases separated the two germline ends. This CDR3 spans 13 amino acids. The DNA for the CDR3 is TGCAGCGTTGGAAGAGAGGGCTCCTACGAGCAGTACTTC. Translating it yields CSVGREGSYEQYF.

The V gene is TRBV7-2, the J gene TRBJ2-1, with D tentatively TRBD2 (5 bases). V was pared by 3 bases and J by 5 bases, with 14 bases between. Germline CDR1 reads SGHTA; CDR2 reads FQGNSA. The CDR3 extends over 15 amino acids. The CDR3 coding sequence is TGTGCCAGCAGCTTTCTACTTCGAGGGCACAATGAGCAGTTCTTC. This translates into CASSFLLRGHNEQFF. Based on the CDR3 plus reference TRBV7-2 and TRBJ2-1, the full variable domain is GAGVSQSPSNKVTEKGKDVELRCDPISGHTALYWYRQSLGQGLEFLIYFQGNSAPDKSGLPSDRFSAERTGGSVSTLTIQRTQQEDSAVYLCASSFLLRGHNEQFFGPGTRLTVL.

The V gene is TRBV3-1 (or the pseudogene TRBV3-2), the J gene TRBJ1-3, with D possibly TRBD1 on 6 matching bases. Trimming took 1 base from V and 0 from J, leaving 10 bases between them. Germline V gene sequence: CDR1 LGHDT, CDR2 YNNKEL (reference sequence). The CDR3 contains 16 residues. The CDR3 region is CASSQAGQRSGNTIYF. CDR3 DNA: TGTGCCAGCAGCCAAGCAGGACAGCGCTCTGGAAACACCATATATTTT.

The J gene is TRBJ1-2, the V gene TRBV5-7; D gene uncertain. TRBV5-7 is noted as an ORF with a role that remains uncertain. CDR3 length: 15 residues. The V end lost 2 bases, the J end lost 4 bases, and 15 bases lay between the germline ends. Written as DNA, the CDR3 is TGTGCCAGCAGCTTTACAGCCCATCCTGGCTATGGCTACACCTTC. It specifies CASSFTAHPGYGYTF.

The chain is built from TRBV13 and TRBJ1-1; no definite D call. Looked up from germline, CDR1 is PRHDT and CDR2 is FYEKMQ (reference sequence). The CDR3 consists of 17 residues. V lost 4 bases, J lost 0 bases, and 18 bases lay in between. The DNA of the CDR3 is TGTGCCAGCAGCTCAAGCGGGGTCCTCTTCATGAACACTGAAGCTTTCTTT. It translates to CASSSSGVLFMNTEAFF.

This clone was observed a few times. CDR3 region: CASTSLFLRGVSPGDYYNEQFF. In DNA, the CDR3 is TGTGCCAGCACCAGTTTATTCCTTCGGGGAGTTTCCCCGGGGGACTACTACAATGAGCAGTTCTTC. The V call is TRBV28, the J call TRBJ2-1; the match to TRBD2 covers 7 bases. Germline CDR1 and CDR2: MDHEN and SYDVKM. The CDR3 is made up of 22 amino acids. V was clipped by 7 bases and J by 3 bases; unmatched bases: 30.

The genes are TRBV2 and TRBJ1-4, with TRBD1 identical over 10 bases. The length of the CDR3 is 14 residues. Losses at the gene ends were 3 bases for V and 8 bases for J; bases not matched to a gene: 3. Germline V gene sequence: CDR1 SNHLY, CDR2 FYNNEI. The CDR3 protein is CASSDLTGGEKLFF. The CDR3 region has the DNA TGTGCCAGCAGTGACTTGACAGGGGGCGAAAAACTGTTTTTT.

This clone has just one count. This chain uses TRBV11-2 with TRBJ2-3; TRBD2 matches at 7 bases. CDR3 size: 17 residues. The junction had 16 bases not matched to a gene; V was cut back by 8 bases and J by 2 bases. The germline V gene encodes CDR1 SGHAT and CDR2 FQNNGV. The CDR3, as DNA: TGTGCCAGCGCCGGGCTACTGCGGGGGTCTCACACAGATACGCAGTATTTT. It specifies CASAGLLRGSHTDTQYF.

The chain is built from TRBV14 and TRBJ2-7; D not resolved. Per the germline V gene, CDR1 is SGHDN and CDR2 is FVKESK. CDR3 length equals 13 residues. The germline V and J ends were trimmed by 4 bases and 4 bases, with 11 bases remaining between them. Here the CDR3 DNA reads TGTGCCAGCAGCCCGATGGGCGAATACGAGCAGTACTTC. Translation gives CASSPMGEYEQYF.

This chain connects TRBV28 to TRBJ2-1; the D gene is possibly TRBD1 (6 bases). The length of the CDR3 is 15 residues. Trimming cost V 6 bases and J 7 bases, with 19 bases left between them. Germline CDR1 and CDR2: MDHEN and SYDVKM. In DNA form, the CDR3 reads TGTGCCAGCAGGGGGGCGCAGGGAAGAGGTAATGAGCAGTTCTTC. The encoded protein is CASRGAQGRGNEQFF.

The chain links TRBV2 to TRBJ1-2, with 7 bases lining up with TRBD1. The CDR3 is 14 amino acids. Germline V CDR1 and CDR2: SNHLY, FYNNEI. V shed 0 bases, J shed 5 bases, and the junction held 3 bases outside the gene matches. The CDR3 DNA sequence: TGTGCCAGCAGTGAAGCGGGACAGCCTTATGGCTACACCTTC. Its translation: CASSEAGQPYGYTF.

This sequence joins TRBV7-8 and TRBJ1-1; perhaps TRBD1 as D (5 bases). Deletions cut 5 bases from V and 0 bases from J, with 22 bases between. The length of the CDR3 is 18 residues. Germline V gives CDR1 SGHVS, CDR2 FQNEAQ. CDR3 nucleotide sequence: TGTGCCAGCAGCCCCGCCCTTGGGGCCCCCATTGTGAACACTGAAGCTTTCTTT. This encodes CASSPALGAPIVNTEAFF.

The chain couples TRBV28 to TRBJ2-1; 7 bases map to TRBD2. The CDR3 is 14 residues long. Germline V CDR1 and CDR2: MDHEN, SYDVKM. V was clipped by 7 bases and J by 4 bases; unmatched bases: 7. The CDR3 sequence is CASNPVREYNEQFF. CDR3 in DNA: TGTGCCAGCAATCCCGTGCGGGAGTACAATGAGCAGTTCTTC.

A word on this clone: A junction end diverges from the germline sequence, so it may reflect a read error. The gene calls are TRBV7-7 and TRBJ2-3; 9 nucleotides agree with TRBD2. CDR3 size: 16 residues. In germline, CDR1 is SSHAT, CDR2 FNYEAQ (reference sequence). The CDR3 here is CASSSLAGLLTDTQYF. The DNA for the CDR3 is TGTGCTAGCAGCTCCCTAGCGGGGCTCCTTACAGATACGCAGTATTTT.

This chain uses TRBV5-4 with TRBJ2-1; 7 bases are shared with TRBD2. This CDR3 has 15 residues. Germline V gives CDR1 SGHNT, CDR2 YYREEE (reference sequence). The ends lost 0 bases at V and 4 bases at J; junction bases unmatched: 4. CDR3 amino acids: CASSLGGGRYNEQFF. For the CDR3, the DNA is TGTGCCAGCAGCTTGGGCGGGGGTCGGTACAATGAGCAGTTCTTC.

The chain combines TRBV27 with TRBJ2-7; D is uncertain. The CDR3 spans 13 residues. CDR1 and CDR2 (germline): MNHEY, SMNVEV (reference sequence). Trimming pared 3 bases from V and 3 bases from J, leaving 9 bases between. CDR3 residues: CASSFNSYYEQYF. CDR3 sequence (DNA): TGTGCCAGCAGTTTTAACAGCTACTACGAGCAGTACTTC.

The rearrangement joins TRBV11-2 to TRBJ2-1; TRBD2 matches at 7 bases. Germline values: CDR1 SGHAT, CDR2 FQNNGV. V was clipped by 5 bases and J by 6 bases; unmatched bases: 10. The CDR3 is made up of 15 amino acids. The CDR3 sequence is CASSERLALGNEQFF. The CDR3 DNA follows: TGTGCCAGCAGCGAACGACTAGCCCTTGGCAATGAGCAGTTCTTC.